This T cell receptor beta chain was recovered during a study of blood T cell repertoires in COVID-19. Overall study: The origin of the acute and convalescent COVID-19 samples was the United States, Italy and Spain. T cells, B-cell-depleted T cells, or PBMCs provided the cDNA or gDNA that served as material.

Germline V gene lookup returns CDR1 MDHEN and CDR2 SYDVKM. CDR3 length: 11 residues. Per the study methods: Amplified reference gene primers provided the basis for estimating nucleated cell counts. The method was immunoSEQ multiplex PCR; TCRdb's version includes in-frame clones alone and lacks a portion of them. V and J calls and clone size are copied from that table; D and trimming were computed from the DNA. Found here are approximately 150,000 clones, around four fifths of them singletons; the top ten hold about 2.4%. In the case of this clone: Germline is not matched at one junction end, which may reflect a read error.

Enrolled through a virtual design, the participants were between roughly 18 and 95 years of age and came from approximately 25 US areas. The source of this sequence is a man aged 35-49 years with acute COVID-19. The sequencing input was PBMCs or T cells enriched from blood (not recorded which). This chain uses TRBV28 with TRBJ2-7; 9 bases line up with TRBD1. This chain's CDR3 is CASWGDRGMRF. The CDR3 DNA follows: TGTGCCAGCTGGGGAGACAGGGGGATGCGCTTC.